This T cell receptor beta chain comes out of a study of T cells after yellow fever vaccination (dated by TCRdb to the late 2010s). Regarding the research as a whole: Memory subsets (EM, EMRA, CM and Tscm) were sorted on a BD FACS Aria III using CD3, CD45RA, CCR7 and CD95 staining. Libraries from fractions with low cell numbers were prepared with the SMART-Seq v4 Ultra Low Input RNA kit. To follow T-cell clones before and after primary and booster YFV17D yellow fever vaccination, bulk TCR alpha and beta repertoires were sequenced over time. Two healthy male donors made up the cohort, one aged 18 to 30 years and the other aged 30 to 39 years. Blood was drawn at multiple timepoints before and after primary and secondary immunization, with bulk PBMC replicates and cell subsets isolated. Memory subsets were sorted on days 0, 15 and 45 and at 18 months after primary vaccination, and on days 0, 15 and 45 after the 30-year booster.

The treatment or condition label on this specimen signifies: live attenuated yellow fever vaccine strain. PBMCs were isolated from peripheral blood using a standard Ficoll-Paque protocol. RNA from sorted memory subsets was extracted with the RNeasy Micro Kit. As concerns this clonotype: Given the absence of the conserved phenylalanine or tryptophan at the CDR3 end, a read error is likely.

TCR cDNA was synthesized by 5'RACE template switching, which introduced a universal primer site and unique molecular identifiers. Priming of cDNA synthesis was performed from both the TCR alpha and TCR beta constant segments. Library amplification involved two PCR steps, and the second step added sample barcodes and sequencing adapters. Sequencing of the libraries was done on either Illumina HiSeq 2500 (2x100 bp) or NovaSeq (2x150 bp). In the paper's pipeline: Demultiplexing of reads and collapsing into UMI consensus sequences were performed with MIGEC, and V(D)J alignment was carried out with MiXCR. Vaccine-responding clonotypes were identified with edgeR using replicate PBMC samples, with FDR below 0.01 and a log2 fold change above 5 up to day 15 being required. CD4 or CD8 identity was assigned to each bulk clonotype according to whether the clonotype was present at higher abundance in the sequenced CD4 repertoire or the sequenced CD8 repertoire. To estimate the distribution of each clone across memory phenotypes, clonotype frequencies in memory subsets were weighted by FACS-sorted cell numbers. TCRdb took the public reads, trimmed them with fastp at Q25, ran MiXCR for clone calling and kept in-frame beta chains. One record per CDR3 amino acid sequence lists the most common genes and DNA. TCRdb, rather than the study authors, made the V and J calls. The sample data list about 46,000 distinct CDR3 sequences, and around 6.5% of these were observed just once. About 10% of the sample rests with the top ten.

Results the study describes overall, beyond this receptor: A small share of clonotypes was detected in both CD4 and CD8 compartments, with the overlap likely arising from convergent recombination. Compared with the primary T-cell response, the secondary T-cell response was weaker but faster, peaking on day 5 rather than day 15. Most clones expanded after primary vaccination were re-detected after the booster (about 95% of CD4 and 88% of CD8), suggesting broad memory maintenance. In the sorted memory subsets on day 0, nearly all of the vaccine-responding clonotypes fell below detection. Because abundant contaminating clonotypes from the bulk population could be contained in FACS-sorted repertoires, computational filtering was required. Because the study included only a couple of donors, the extent to which the findings can be generalized is limited.

The origin of this receptor is a young man who received the YFV17D yellow fever vaccine. The specimen comprised PBMCs, either bulk or a sorted T-cell subset (CD4+, CD8+, memory, or dextramer-sorted; not recorded which), sampled 45 days after the yellow fever booster vaccination.

Here is the DNA: TGTGCCAGCAGAGGACCGGGACAGGACCTCAGGGATAGCAATCAGCCCCAGCATCTT. Translated, it reads CASRGPGQDLRDSNQPQHL. The rearrangement combines TRBV6-2 or TRBV6-3 with TRBJ1-5, and 8 junction bases match TRBD1. Based on the germline V gene, the CDR1 and CDR2 sequences are MNHEY and SVGEGT. The CDR3 adds up to 19 amino acids, both ends counted. Just the 57-base CDR3 DNA is kept, in frame starting at base 1. Relative to germline, V is missing 6 bases and J is missing 0 bases, with 16 bases of the junction outside any gene match.